These 8 T cell receptor beta chains originate from one sample sequenced in a study of cytomegalovirus exposure and HLA in healthy donors (dated 2017 in TCRdb). Receptors were amplified or captured by the immunoSEQ multiplex PCR assay. For the multiplex PCR, a mixture combining 60 forward primers for TCR Vbeta segments and 13 reverse primers for TCR Jbeta segments was used. TCRdb obtained this table from immuneACCESS and retained in-frame rearrangements with V and J assigned. These tables miss some clones; where compared with another copy, unresolved V genes account for less than half of the shortfall, and the remainder is unexplained. This sample lists 85,000 to 130,000 clones; less than 80% were detected once. The ten largest clonotypes hold 3% to 4.5% of the sample. Sequenced sample: PBMCs. These receptors originate from a man aged 55 to 70 in good health and CMV-seronegative.

This rearrangement joins TRBV5-4 to TRBJ2-3; TRBD2 agrees at 7 bases. CDR1 SGHNT and CDR2 YYREEE come from the germline V gene (reference sequence). The CDR3 loop spans 15 amino acids. The junction had 4 bases not matched to a gene; V was cut back by 0 bases and J by 3 bases. The CDR3 loop is CASSLGGGSTDTQYF. DNA for the CDR3: TGTGCCAGCAGCTTGGGCGGGGGTTCAACAGATACGCAGTATTTT.

The chain carries TRBV6-1 and TRBJ1-1; D unclear. Trimming pared 8 bases from V and 0 bases from J, leaving 13 bases between. Germline values: CDR1 MNHNS, CDR2 SASEGT. The length of the CDR3 is 14 residues. CDR3 loop: CASALIPMNTEAFF. The CDR3 bases are TGTGCCAGCGCGCTAATCCCTATGAACACTGAAGCTTTCTTT.

The rearrangement uses TRBV5-1 and TRBJ2-5, with D maybe TRBD1 (5 bases). V gave up 2 bases and J gave up 5 bases, with 10 bases separating them. The CDR3 is made up of 13 amino acids. Germline assignment: CDR1 SGHRS and CDR2 YFSETQ. CDR3 residues: CASSLGVMETQYF. The CDR3 nucleotides read TGCGCCAGCAGCTTAGGGGTGATGGAGACCCAGTACTTC.

The chain is built from TRBV2 and TRBJ1-1; 9 bases are shared with TRBD1. V gave up 8 bases and J gave up 10 bases; unmatched junction bases: 17. Per the germline V gene, CDR1 is SNHLY and CDR2 is FYNNEI. The CDR3 length is 15 residues. CDR3 nucleotides: TGTGCCAGCTTCCGGGACAGGGTGGACAAGTCCGGAGCTTTCTTT. Its translation is CASFRDRVDKSGAFF.

The genes are TRBV27 and TRBJ2-3; D may be TRBD2 (5 bases). V was shortened by 5 bases and J by 0 bases, with 21 bases between the two germline ends. This CDR3 has 18 amino acids. CDR1 and CDR2 (germline): MNHEY, SMNVEV (reference sequence). The DNA of the CDR3 is TGTGCCAGCAGTCAAAACGCAAGGAGGCGAGTTAGCACAGATACGCAGTATTTT. Translation: CASSQNARRRVSTDTQYF.

This chain links TRBV2 with TRBJ2-5, with D possibly being TRBD2 (5 bases). Germline values: CDR1 SNHLY, CDR2 FYNNEI. Trimming stripped 3 bases from V and 6 bases from J, with 11 bases between. This CDR3 is 13 amino acids long. CDR3 nucleotide sequence: TGTGCCAGCAGTGATACTAGTTTACAGACCCAGTACTTC. As protein: CASSDTSLQTQYF.

The rearrangement uses TRBV9 and TRBJ2-7, with D maybe TRBD1 (6 bases). Looked up from germline, CDR1 is SGDLS and CDR2 is YYNGEE. V gave up 4 bases and J gave up 1 base, with 9 bases separating them. This CDR3 is 13 amino acids long. CDR3 loop: CASSSGQSYEQYF. The CDR3, as DNA: TGTGCCAGCAGCTCCGGACAGTCCTACGAGCAGTACTTC.

This clone was seen only a few times. The gene calls are TRBV5-5 and TRBJ1-1; 7 nucleotides line up with TRBD1. From germline, CDR1 is SGHKS and CDR2 YYEKEE (reference sequence). This CDR3 is 16 amino acids long. The trim removed 4 bases at V and 4 bases at J, leaving 13 bases unmatched. The CDR3 DNA reads as TGTGCCAGCAGCGGGGTGAGGGGGCGCAGGGGCACTGAAGCTTTCTTT. It encodes CASSGVRGRRGTEAFF.